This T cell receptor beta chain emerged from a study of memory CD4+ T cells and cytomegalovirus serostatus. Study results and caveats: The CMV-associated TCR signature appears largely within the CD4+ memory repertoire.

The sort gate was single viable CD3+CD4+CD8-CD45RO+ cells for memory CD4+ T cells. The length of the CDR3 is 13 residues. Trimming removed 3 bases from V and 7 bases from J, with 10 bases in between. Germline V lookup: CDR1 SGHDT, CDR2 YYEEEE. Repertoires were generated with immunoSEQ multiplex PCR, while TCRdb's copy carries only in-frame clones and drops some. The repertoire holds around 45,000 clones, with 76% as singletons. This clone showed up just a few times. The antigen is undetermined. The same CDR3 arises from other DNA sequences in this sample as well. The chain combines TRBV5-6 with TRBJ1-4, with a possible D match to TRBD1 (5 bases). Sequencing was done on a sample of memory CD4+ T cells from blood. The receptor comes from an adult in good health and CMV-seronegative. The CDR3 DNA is TGTGCCAGCAGCTCAGGGACGAGTGAAAAACTGTTTTTT. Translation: CASSSGTSEKLFF.